The 27 T cell receptor beta chains presented below share a single source sample, sequenced in a study of OX40 agonist ivuxolimab in advanced cancers. Sequencing was performed with immunoSEQ multiplex PCR; in TCRdb, only in-frame clones are kept and a portion is missing. The data show some 42,000 clones, 82% seen once. The sequencing here drew on CD4+ or CD8+ T cells sorted from blood, taken in a trial of the OX40 agonist ivuxolimab. The origin of the receptors is an adult with an advanced solid tumor such as melanoma, head and neck, liver or kidney cancer.

The chain couples TRBV27 to TRBJ2-7; 10 positions match TRBD1. Germline V gives CDR1 MNHEY, CDR2 SMNVEV (reference sequence). The CDR3 length is 12 residues. The V and J ends lost 8 bases and 4 bases, in that order; junction bases with no gene match: 2. The DNA for the CDR3 is TGTGCCAGCGGGACAGGGGAATACGAGCAGTACTTC. Amino acids: CASGTGEYEQYF.

The sample holds a few counts of this clone. The chain links TRBV6-1 to TRBJ2-7, with D possibly called TRBD1 or TRBD2 (5 bases each). Germline-derived CDR1 and CDR2 are MNHNS and SASEGT. The CDR3 totals 15 residues. V was clipped by 7 bases and J by 0 bases, with 16 bases between them. The CDR3 coding sequence is TGTGCCAGCAAAGGGGTCCGGGGAACCTCCTACGAGCAGTACTTC. Its translation: CASKGVRGTSYEQYF.

CDR3 amino acids: CASSQTRAQETQYF. The CDR3 bases are TGCGCCAGCAGCCAAACAAGAGCGCAAGAGACCCAGTACTTC. This chain connects TRBV5-1 to TRBJ2-5; D remains ambiguous. CDR3 length equals 14 residues. V lost 4 bases to trimming and J lost 2 bases, with 12 bases between them. CDR1 and CDR2 (germline): SGHRS, YFSETQ.

The V and J genes are TRBV5-8 and TRBJ2-7, with no clear D. V dropped 1 base and J dropped 2 bases, with 13 bases sitting between them. CDR1 and CDR2 (germline): SGHTS, YDEGEE. The CDR3 consists of 15 residues. CDR3 DNA: TGTGCCAGCAGCTTGCACCCCCCCCGCACCTACGAGCAGTACTTC. This encodes CASSLHPPRTYEQYF.

The J gene is TRBJ1-1, the V gene TRBV7-9; D ambiguous. This CDR3 region has 17 residues. Germline V lookup: CDR1 SEHNR, CDR2 FQNEAQ (reference sequence). V was cut by 0 bases and J by 1 base, with 15 bases left in between. The CDR3 DNA reads TGTGCCAGCAGCTTAGCGCAACACAAGAGCCGGAACACTGAAGCTTTCTTT. This encodes CASSLAQHKSRNTEAFF.

This sequence joins TRBV7-9 and TRBJ2-2; weak D call: TRBD2 (5 bases). Germline CDR1 SEHNR, CDR2 FQNEAQ (reference sequence). The CDR3 sequence is 17 residues long. V was pared by 0 bases and J by 0 bases, with 11 bases between. The CDR3 coding sequence is TGTGCCAGCAGCTTAGCGCTTCTAGCCCCGAACACCGGGGAGCTGTTTTTT. It translates to CASSLALLAPNTGELFF.

The CDR3 DNA reads as TGTGCCAGCTCACGGGGGGAGGCTGGCTACACCTTC. Protein product: CASSRGEAGYTF. The V call is TRBV18, the J call TRBJ1-2; weak D call: TRBD1 (5 bases). From germline, CDR1 is KGHSH and CDR2 LQKENI. The ends were cut back, 4 bases at V and 7 bases at J, with 10 bases in the middle. CDR3 length: 12 residues.

The chain couples TRBV11-2 to TRBJ2-5; no clear D. The J call may be faulty, since TRBJ2-7 better matches the DNA end. This CDR3 contains 13 residues. The germline V gene encodes CDR1 SGHAT and CDR2 FQNNGV. The CDR3 loop reads CASSSESTYEQYF. DNA of the CDR3: TGTGCCAGCAGCTCAGAGAGTACCTACGAGCAGTACTTC.

The chain couples TRBV25-1 to TRBJ2-7; 9 positions match TRBD2. After removal of 7 bases from V and 4 bases from J, the junction contained 8 bases not matched to a gene. Germline V CDR1 and CDR2: MGHDK, SYGVNS. The CDR3 runs to 14 residues. The CDR3 sequence: CASILSGSRYEQYF. The CDR3 DNA reads as TGTGCCAGCATCCTTAGCGGGAGTCGTTACGAGCAGTACTTC.

The sample holds one count of this clone. The chain employs TRBV6-5 and TRBJ2-7; the match to TRBD1 covers 10 bases. Germline trimming cut 5 bases from V and 6 bases from J; bases unmatched to any gene: 1. The CDR3 is made up of 12 amino acids. Looked up from germline, CDR1 is MNHEY and CDR2 is SVGAGI. In nucleotides, the CDR3 is TGTGCCAGCAGTCGGGACAGGGGCGAGCAGTACTTC. This sequence encodes CASSRDRGEQYF.

This clone was seen only a few times. The chain uses TRBV5-1 and TRBJ2-5; either TRBD1 or TRBD2 may fit D (6 bases each). The CDR3 has 19 residues. Per germline, CDR1 SGHRS and CDR2 YFSETQ. V was shortened by 0 bases and J by 0 bases, with 21 bases between the two germline ends. CDR3 sequence: CASSLAMGRGRGYQETQYF. In DNA form, the CDR3 reads TGCGCCAGCAGCTTGGCGATGGGCCGGGGGCGAGGGTACCAAGAGACCCAGTACTTC.

This clone was picked up one time. This rearrangement joins TRBV19 to TRBJ2-1; TRBD1 is a possible D gene (5 bases). Germline V gene sequence: CDR1 LNHDA, CDR2 SQIVND (reference sequence). Trimming cost V 3 bases and J 0 bases, with 21 bases left between them. The CDR3 has 19 residues. The CDR3 here is CASSMIGQRGPSSYNEQFF. As DNA, the CDR3 is TGTGCCAGTAGTATGATAGGCCAAAGGGGCCCTAGCTCCTACAATGAGCAGTTCTTC.

This rearrangement joins TRBV7-9 to TRBJ2-7; D ambiguous. V dropped 4 bases and J dropped 6 bases, with 10 bases sitting between them. This CDR3 region has 12 residues. CDR1 SEHNR and CDR2 FQNEAQ come from the germline V gene (reference sequence). This chain's CDR3 is CASSSDFPEQYF. The CDR3 DNA reads TGTGCCAGCAGCTCCGACTTCCCCGAGCAGTACTTC. Complete variable domain (other parts from reference TRBV7-9 and TRBJ2-7): DTGVSQNPRHKITKRGQNVTFRCDPISEHNRLYWYRQTLGQGPEFLTYFQNEAQLEKSRLLSDRFSAERPKGSFSTLEIQRTEQGDSAMYLCASSSDFPEQYFGPGTRLTVT.

The rearrangement links TRBV5-1 to TRBJ2-7; D not resolved. V was shortened by 5 bases and J by 7 bases, with 16 bases between the two germline ends. The germline V gene has CDR1 SGHRS and CDR2 YFSETQ. The CDR3 has 13 residues. The DNA of the CDR3 is TGCGCCAGCAGAGAAGGTCAACGTTGGGAGCAGTACTTC. Amino acids: CASREGQRWEQYF.

The V gene is TRBV28, the J gene TRBJ2-1, with D possibly matching TRBD2 (5 bases). V lost 1 base and J 6 bases, leaving 16 bases between the germline ends. Germline-derived CDR1 and CDR2 are MDHEN and SYDVKM. CDR3 size: 16 residues. For the CDR3, the DNA is TGTGCCAGCAGTTTATTGTCGCTAGCAGCCCGCAATGAGCAGTTCTTC. Its protein product is CASSLLSLAARNEQFF. The full variable domain, in which reference TRBV28 and TRBJ2-1 provide the parts outside the CDR3, is DVKVTQSSRYLVKRTGEKVFLECVQDMDHENMFWYRQDPGLGLRLIYFSYDVKMKEKGDIPEGYSVSREKKERFSLILESASTNQTSMYLCASSLLSLAARNEQFFGPGTRLTVL.

The chain combines TRBV19 with TRBJ1-6, with TRBD1 identical over 8 bases. V trimming: 6 bases; J trimming: 7 bases; junction bases outside the gene matches: 14. CDR3 size: 17 residues. Germline CDR1 reads LNHDA; CDR2 reads SQIVND (reference sequence). CDR3 coding DNA: TGTGCCAGTAGCCCCTCGGCAAACAGGGGGGGCAATTCACCCCTCCACTTT. This translates into CASSPSANRGGNSPLHF.

This chain joins TRBV30 and TRBJ2-7, with D perhaps matching TRBD1 (5 bases). CDR1 and CDR2 from the germline V gene are GTSNPN and SVGIG (reference sequence). V dropped 0 bases and J dropped 7 bases, with 19 bases sitting between them. This CDR3 has 15 residues. This CDR3 reads CAWSVRGGRAGEQYF. CDR3 sequence (DNA): TGTGCCTGGAGTGTACGTGGCGGAAGGGCAGGGGAGCAGTACTTC. Supplemented by reference TRBV30 and TRBJ2-7, the full variable domain reads SQTIHQWPATLVQPVGSPLSLECTVEGTSNPNLYWYRQAAGRGLQLLFYSVGIGQISSEVPQNLSASRPQDRQFILSSKKLLLSDSGFYLCAWSVRGGRAGEQYFGPGTRLTVT.

This clone was counted once. The chain couples TRBV5-6 to TRBJ2-1, with 13 bases that match TRBD2. Per the germline V gene, CDR1 is SGHDT and CDR2 is YYEEEE. V lost 4 bases, J lost 5 bases, and 6 bases stayed unmatched. There are 16 residues in the CDR3. CDR3 bases: TGTGCCAGCAGCCGGAGACTAGCGGGAGGTCACAATGAGCAGTTCTTC. This encodes CASSRRLAGGHNEQFF.

The chain recombines TRBV4-2 with TRBJ2-5; 10 bases match TRBD1. This CDR3 has 16 amino acids. The V gene end was trimmed by 0 bases and the J gene end by 6 bases; junction bases not matched to a gene: 7. Germline V gene sequence: CDR1 LGHNA, CDR2 YNFKEQ. CDR3: CASSQEQGQGLKTQYF. The CDR3, as DNA: TGTGCCAGCAGCCAAGAACAGGGACAGGGGTTGAAGACCCAGTACTTC.

The chain combines TRBV30 with TRBJ2-5, with 7 bases aligning to TRBD2. The CDR3 is 13 residues long. J lost 1 base, V lost 5 bases, and 4 bases had no gene match. Germline V gene data show CDR1 as GTSNPN and CDR2 as SVGIG (reference sequence). As DNA, the CDR3 is TGTGCCTGGGACAGCGGGACCCAAGAGACCCAGTACTTC. Translating gives CAWDSGTQETQYF.

The V gene is TRBV10-3, the J gene TRBJ2-5; D is unclear. The CDR3 covers 14 residues. Germline V lookup: CDR1 ENHRY, CDR2 SYGVKD. The ends were cut back, 4 bases at V and 2 bases at J, with 11 bases in the middle. In DNA, the CDR3 is TGTGCCATCAGTGTCACACAGCGTCAAGAGACCCAGTACTTC. It codes for CAISVTQRQETQYF.

The V call is TRBV14, the J call TRBJ1-2; no clear D. The CDR3 runs to 13 residues. V was cut by 0 bases and J by 9 bases, with 11 bases left in between. Germline V gives CDR1 SGHDN, CDR2 FVKESK. This CDR3 is CASSQDLRESYTF. For the CDR3, the DNA is TGTGCCAGCAGCCAAGATCTGAGGGAGAGCTACACCTTC.

The chain has TRBV12-5 and TRBJ1-6; no clear D. The CDR3 sequence is 17 residues long. V was shortened by 0 bases and J by 10 bases, with 19 bases between the two germline ends. Germline assignment: CDR1 LGHNT and CDR2 FRNRAP. CDR3 amino acids: CASGLVQSIRSKSPLHF. DNA of the CDR3: TGTGCTAGTGGTTTGGTACAATCGATAAGATCTAAGTCACCCCTCCACTTT.

The chain recombines TRBV27 with TRBJ2-7; TRBD1 is a possible D gene (5 bases). V was pared by 5 bases and J by 6 bases, with 17 bases between. The CDR3 runs 14 residues. Germline lookup yields CDR1 MNHEY and CDR2 SMNVEV (reference sequence). In DNA form, the CDR3 reads TGTGCCAGCAGTCAGGGATCCCCGCGGCTCGAGCAGTACTTC. Translating it yields CASSQGSPRLEQYF.

The rearrangement joins TRBV6-5 to TRBJ2-7; TRBD1 matches at 8 bases. Germline V gene sequence: CDR1 MNHEY, CDR2 SVGAGI. This CDR3 spans 15 amino acids. Trimming cost V 4 bases and J 1 base; bases outside gene matches: 6. In DNA, the CDR3 is TGTGCCAGCAGTTTCGGGACAGGAGGTTCCTACGAGCAGTACTTC. Amino acids: CASSFGTGGSYEQYF.

This chain connects TRBV9 to TRBJ2-3, with no clear D. Germline V gene lookup returns CDR1 SGDLS and CDR2 YYNGEE. The CDR3 has 14 residues. The V end was cut by 3 bases, the J end by 0 bases, with 8 bases between. CDR3 in DNA: TGTGCCAGCAGCGGGGTGGGCAGCACAGATACGCAGTATTTT. Residues: CASSGVGSTDTQYF.

The V and J genes are TRBV9 and TRBJ2-3, with D possibly called TRBD1 or TRBD2 (5 bases each). Germline V gene lookup returns CDR1 SGDLS and CDR2 YYNGEE. V was pared by 3 bases and J by 2 bases, with 10 bases between. The CDR3 length is 14 residues. CDR3 DNA sequence: TGTGCCAGCAGCGAGAGAGGGGACACAGATACGCAGTATTTT. This gives the protein CASSERGDTDTQYF.